These T cell receptor beta chains were read from a single sample in a study of CD8 T cells in ankylosing spondylitis. TCRdb re-called the 5' RACE reads with MiXCR, one entry per CDR3 protein. The sample records around 340,000 distinct CDR3 sequences, about 15% being singletons. The source material was blood, either unsorted or a sorted T cell fraction (not recorded which). The receptors stem from a male donor with ankylosing spondylitis or in good health (not recorded which). Both conserved end residues are part of each CDR3. D genes are given only for firm matches. Part of the rows lack a size; the others show once, few, many or a class for expanded clones.

J gene	V gene	clone size	D gene	CDR3 DNA	CDR3 protein
TRBJ2-3	TRBV7-7	many	TRBD2	TGTGCCAGCAGCCCCCTAGCGGGGGGCACAGATACGCAGTATTTT	CASSPLAGGTDTQYF
TRBJ2-3	TRBV20-1	few	TRBD2	TGCAGTGCTAGCATCGGGCGAAGCGGGGGGGATACGCAGTATTTT	CSASIGRSGGDTQYF
TRBJ2-6	TRBV10-3	few	.	TGTGCCATCAGTGAGCAGCGGACCGGCTCTGGGGCCAACGTCCTGACTTTC	CAISEQRTGSGANVLTF
TRBJ2-3	TRBV18	many	.	TGCGCCAGCAGCCCAGGGCTCACAGATACGCAGTATTTT	CASSPGLTDTQYF
TRBJ2-1	TRBV29-1	.	.	TGCAGCGCGGGACTGGCCCCCTTCGATGAGCAGTTCTTC	CSAGLAPFDEQFF
TRBJ2-7	TRBV20-1	.	TRBD2	TGCAGTGCTGAGAGGGGACTAGCGGGAGGTTACGAGCAGTACTTC	CSAERGLAGGYEQYF
TRBJ1-5	TRBV12-3/TRBV12-4	.	.	TGTGCCAGCACAACACCCGGAGTCAATCAGCCCCAGCATTTT	CASTTPGVNQPQHF
TRBJ2-3	TRBV12-3/TRBV12-4	.	TRBD2	TGTGCCAGCCTTTCTAGCGGGGGGAATTCTGCAGATACGCAGTATTTT	CASLSSGGNSADTQYF
TRBJ2-5	TRBV5-1	.	TRBD2	TGCGCCAGCACAGGGGCGGGAGGAGAGACCCAGTACTTC	CASTGAGGETQYF
TRBJ2-3	TRBV11-2	few	TRBD2	TGTGCCAGCAGCTTAGATCGACTAGCCGGGTTGGTGGATACGCAGTATTTT	CASSLDRLAGLVDTQYF
TRBJ2-1	TRBV12-3/TRBV12-4	.	.	TGTGCCAGCGTAGGTTGGGGGGAGAGCGATGAGCAGTTCTTC	CASVGWGESDEQFF
TRBJ1-1	TRBV6-1	few	.	TGTGCCAGCACCCCAAGGCCGATGGGGGCCGGGGCGAACACTGAAGCTTTCTTT	CASTPRPMGAGANTEAFF
TRBJ1-6	TRBV3-1	.	.	TGTGCCAGCAGCGACCGGGGGAATAATTCACCCCTCCACTTT	CASSDRGNNSPLHF
TRBJ1-6	TRBV7-9	few	TRBD1	TGTGCCAGCACCCGGGACAGAAATAATTCACCCCTCCACTTT	CASTRDRNNSPLHF
TRBJ2-2	TRBV12-3/TRBV12-4	many	.	TGTGCCAGCAGCCCATCGGATTACACCGGGGAGCTGTTTTTT	CASSPSDYTGELFF
TRBJ1-4	TRBV6-1	.	.	TGTGCCACGCGGTCCGGGGAAGCTAATGAAAAACTGTTTTTT	CATRSGEANEKLFF
TRBJ1-4	TRBV5-5	.	.	TGTGCCAGCAGCTTGGCTAGTCCGGAAAAACTGTTTTTT	CASSLASPEKLFF
TRBJ2-5	TRBV11-2	few	.	TGTGCCAGCAGCTTAGATCGATTAGGGGTTGGTGAGTGCCGCCAAGAGACCCAGTACTTC	CASSLDRLGVGECRQETQYF
TRBJ2-1	TRBV20-1	.	.	TGCAGTGCTAGCCGGGGGGCCCACAATGAGCAGTTCTTC	CSASRGAHNEQFF
TRBJ1-3	TRBV7-6	.	.	TGTGCCAGCAGCTCGGGGGGGACTAGCTCTGGAAACACCATATATTTT	CASSSGGTSSGNTIYF
TRBJ2-2	TRBV3-1	.	TRBD2	TGTGCCAGCAGCCCAGCGGGGGGGCTGATCGGGGAGCTGTTTTTT	CASSPAGGLIGELFF
TRBJ2-1	TRBV20-1	.	TRBD2	TGCAGTGCTCACGCTAGCGGCTCCTACAATGAGCAGTTCTTC	CSAHASGSYNEQFF
TRBJ1-5	TRBV12-3/TRBV12-4	few	TRBD1	TGTGCCAGCAGTTCACCCCCGGCCAGGGGGCAGCCCCAGCATTTT	CASSSPPARGQPQHF
TRBJ2-3	TRBV5-1	few	.	TGCGCCAGCAGCTTGAGAAGCTTCTCAGATACGCAGTATTTT	CASSLRSFSDTQYF
TRBJ2-1	TRBV7-2	many	.	TGTGCCAGCAGCTTCGTTATGGGAAATGAGCAGTTCTTC	CASSFVMGNEQFF
TRBJ1-2	TRBV10-3	.	.	TGTGCCATCAGTGAGACGCCAGGGAGAGACTATGGCTACACCTTC	CAISETPGRDYGYTF
TRBJ1-3	TRBV25-1	.	TRBD1	TGTGCCAGCAGTGTCCCGACAGGGTTTGGAAACACCATATATTTT	CASSVPTGFGNTIYF
TRBJ1-6	TRBV4-2	.	TRBD1	TGTGCCAGCAGCCAAGGGTACCAGGGGGATTCACCCCTCCACTTT	CASSQGYQGDSPLHF
TRBJ1-1	TRBV27	few	TRBD1	TGTGCCAGCAGTTATGGACAGGGAAGAACTTTCTTT	CASSYGQGRTFF
TRBJ1-4	TRBV20-1	.	.	TGCAGTGCTAGTCGAGTGGCTGATCAAAAACTGTTTTTT	CSASRVADQKLFF
TRBJ2-2	TRBV14	.	TRBD1	TGTGCCAGCAGCCGAGACAGGGTGGACACCGGGGAGCTGTTTTTT	CASSRDRVDTGELFF
TRBJ2-7	TRBV20-1	few	.	TGCAGTGCTAGGACGGGACTCATCTCCTACGAGCAGTACTTC	CSARTGLISYEQYF
TRBJ1-2	TRBV4-1	few	TRBD1	TGCGCCAGCAGCCTTCACCCTCAGGGGGCTAACTATGGCTACACCTTC	CASSLHPQGANYGYTF
TRBJ2-3	TRBV11-1	many	.	TGTGCCAGCAGCTCAAGGATCAACAGGGAAGGCGGCACAGATACGCAGTATTTT	CASSSRINREGGTDTQYF
TRBJ2-2	TRBV20-1	.	.	TGCAGTGCTAGTTTGGTGTCCACCGGGGAGCTGTTTTTT	CSASLVSTGELFF
TRBJ2-2	TRBV5-8	.	.	TGTGCCAGCAGCTTCGGCCCCAACACCGGGGAGCTGTTTTTT	CASSFGPNTGELFF
TRBJ1-5	TRBV15	.	.	TGTGCCACCAGCAGAGATCCGAGGTCCGATCAGCCCCAGCATTTT	CATSRDPRSDQPQHF
TRBJ1-1	TRBV4-1	.	.	TGCGCCAGCAGCCAAGATCCCCAGCCGAACACTGAAGCTTTCTTT	CASSQDPQPNTEAFF
TRBJ1-4	TRBV3-1	many	.	TGTGCCAGCAGCCAAGATCGACCAGCAACTAATGAAAAACTGTTTTTT	CASSQDRPATNEKLFF
TRBJ2-1	TRBV4-2	.	TRBD2	TGTGCCAGCAGCGGACTAGCGGGGGACTACAATGAGCAGTTCTTC	CASSGLAGDYNEQFF